The clone carrying this T cell receptor (beta chain) was observed once. The CDR3 consists of 14 residues. Germline V gene data show CDR1 as LNHDA and CDR2 as SQIVND (reference sequence). V lost 5 bases, J lost 4 bases, and 3 bases stayed unmatched. This specimen belongs to a study of blood T cell repertoires in COVID-19. Study summary: From the United States, Italy and Spain came samples of acute and convalescent COVID-19. PBMCs, B-cell-depleted T cells, or T cells were the source of the cDNA or gDNA that made up the material.

The authors' processing: Amplification of reference gene primers was used by the study to estimate nucleated cell counts. Data came from immunoSEQ multiplex PCR; TCRdb stores just in-frame clones and leaves some out. V and J calls and clone size are as listed in that table; D and trimming were resolved from the DNA. Among roughly 140,000 clones, around 83% were seen once, and the ten largest hold roughly 8.9%. The chain combines TRBV19 with TRBJ1-5; 9 bases fit TRBD1. The sequenced sample consisted of peripheral blood. The TCR was taken from a woman aged 45 to 65 with acute or convalescent COVID-19. The CDR3 region has the DNA TGTGCCAGTAGTGGGGACAGGGAAAATCAGCCCCAGCATTTT. Amino acids: CASSGDRENQPQHF.